This TCR beta chain emerged from a study of blood T cell repertoires in COVID-19. Study summary: The United States, Italy and Spain provided the acute and convalescent COVID-19 samples.

The recovered donors of Cohort 3 showed two negative PCRs, clearance, or symptom resolution. A note on this clone: The junction differs from germline at one of its ends, possibly a read error.

The CDR3 runs to 16 residues. CDR1 and CDR2 (germline): SGHTS, YDEGEE. Assay used: immunoSEQ multiplex PCR; TCRdb lists only in-frame clones, some missing. The profile shows about 480,000 clones, more than 75% of them singletons. Sequencing was performed on PBMCs or T cells enriched from blood (not recorded which). This clonotype originated in a middle-aged woman who had recovered from COVID-19. This chain joins TRBV5-8 and TRBJ1-5; perhaps TRBD1 as D (5 bases). CDR3 nucleotides: TGTGCCAGCACCTTGATATTTCCAGGAGGGGATCAGCCCCAGCATTTT. Encoded protein: CASTLIFPGGDQPQHF.